A selection of T cell receptor beta chains follows, all from one sample in a study of T cell responses to AZD1222 COVID-19 vaccine. Libraries were prepared by immunoSEQ multiplex PCR; TCRdb keeps only in-frame clonotypes and omits some of them. The sample holds approximately 120,000 clones, approximately 86% seen once. The sequenced sample was peripheral blood, obtained on day 0 of MenACWY control vaccination. The receptors here all came from an adult in good health. CDR3s include the opening cysteine and the closing phenylalanine or tryptophan. A D gene is named only where the DNA matches it firmly. Size values are once, few and many counts, or a class for expanded clones, and some rows have none.

>NA|TRBV19|13|NA|TRBJ2-7
TGTGCCACCCGTCGGGGTAGTTTCTACGAGCAGTACTTC
CATRRGSFYEQYF
>NA|TRBV2|14|NA|TRBJ2-7
TGTGCCAGCAGTGAACAAATTAGACGCTACGAGCAGTACTTC
CASSEQIRRYEQYF
>NA|TRBV6-1|15|NA|TRBJ1-5
TGTGCCAGCAGTGAATCCGGGACATATCATCAGCCCCAGCATTTT
CASSESGTYHQPQHF
>once|TRBV19|16|NA|TRBJ1-3
TGTGCCAGTAGTTTGCCGTCCCGACTCTCTGGAAACACCATATATTTT
CASSLPSRLSGNTIYF
>once|TRBV5-6|14|NA|TRBJ1-6
TGTGCCAGCAGCTTGGCACCGGCTAATTCACCCCTCCACTTT
CASSLAPANSPLHF
>NA|TRBV27|16|NA|TRBJ2-5
TGTGCCAGCAGGGGGGCCCGCGGTAGTGGACAAGAGACCCAGTACTTC
CASRGARGSGQETQYF
>NA|TRBV11-3|14|NA|TRBJ2-7
TGTGCCAGCAGCCTCACCGGGACACCGGGAGAGCAGTACTTC
CASSLTGTPGEQYF
>NA|TRBV29-1|13|NA|TRBJ2-2
TGCAGCGTCGCAGGACAGTACACCGGGGAGCTGTTTTTT
CSVAGQYTGELFF
>few|TRBV5-5|15|TRBD1|TRBJ2-7
TGTGCCAGCAGCTTAAGGGGACAGGGGTTCTACGAGCAGTACTTC
CASSLRGQGFYEQYF
>once|TRBV10-3|15|TRBD1|TRBJ1-1
TGTGCCATCAGAGACAGGGGAGGAACGGACACTGAAGCTTTCTTT
CAIRDRGGTDTEAFF
>NA|TRBV7-2|14|TRBD1|TRBJ1-2
TGTGCCAGCAGCTTAGACCCCGACAGGGTTGGCTACACCTTC
CASSLDPDRVGYTF
>NA|TRBV2|12|NA|TRBJ2-3
TGTGCCAGCAGTGTTAGCACAGATACGCAGTATTTT
CASSVSTDTQYF
>once|TRBV24-1|14|NA|TRBJ2-2
TGTGCCACCCGGACAGCCACGAACACCGGGGAGCTGTTTTTT
CATRTATNTGELFF
>NA|TRBV5-5|15|NA|TRBJ1-3
TGTGCCAGCAGCATTCGCGACCAGTCTGGAAACACCATATATTTT
CASSIRDQSGNTIYF
>once|TRBV28|18|TRBD1|TRBJ2-2
TGTGCCAGCAGTAACCGGGACAGGGGGCGCCTAAACACCGGGGAGCTGTTTTTT
CASSNRDRGRLNTGELFF
>NA|TRBV10-3|15|NA|TRBJ2-1
TGTGCCATCAACGCGGGACCCCGAGGGGGCAATGAGCAGTTCTTC
CAINAGPRGGNEQFF
>NA|TRBV29-1|14|TRBD2|TRBJ2-7
TGCAGCGTGGTAAAGCGGGGAAGGTCCTACGAGCAGTACTTC
CSVVKRGRSYEQYF
>NA|TRBV28|15|NA|TRBJ1-4
TGTGCCAGCAGCCGCAGACAGTCACTCAATGAAAAACTGTTTTTT
CASSRRQSLNEKLFF
>NA|TRBV30|16|NA|TRBJ2-7
TGTGCCTGGTGTCCGGTTTCCGGAGAGGGGCCCTACGAGCAGTACTTC
CAWCPVSGEGPYEQYF
>NA|TRBV18|16|NA|TRBJ2-7
TGTGCCAGCTCACCACCTGGGCAGGGGACCTCCTACGAGCAGTACTTC
CASSPPGQGTSYEQYF
>NA|TRBV6-6|13|NA|TRBJ1-4
TGTGCCAGCAGTTACGGAACAGGGGAAAAACTGTTTTTT
CASSYGTGEKLFF
>NA|TRBV27|14|TRBD1|TRBJ2-7
TGTGCCAGCAGTTGGGGACAGGGCGCCTACGAGCAGTACTTC
CASSWGQGAYEQYF
>once|TRBV5-4|14|NA|TRBJ1-2
TGTGCCAGCAGCCAAGCGGTGGGGGGGAGAGGCTACACCTTC
CASSQAVGGRGYTF
>NA|TRBV29-1|12|NA|TRBJ2-7
TGCAGCGTTGCCCCCGGGGTAGGGGTCCAGTACTTC
CSVAPGVGVQYF
>NA|TRBV7-8|15|NA|TRBJ1-1
TGTGCCAGCAGCTTCACCCCTGCAGAGGGCACTGAAGCTTTCTTT
CASSFTPAEGTEAFF
>NA|TRBV6-5|15|TRBD1|TRBJ1-1
TGTGCCAGCAGATTATCCAGGGGGCCCACGGCTGAAGCTTTCTTT
CASRLSRGPTAEAFF
>NA|TRBV29-1|11|NA|TRBJ1-1
TGCAGCGGACGACGGGACACTGAAGCTTTCTTT
CSGRRDTEAFF
>few|TRBV9|15|NA|TRBJ1-3
TGTGCCAGCAGCGTAGACAGCTCTCCTGGAAACACCATATATTTT
CASSVDSSPGNTIYF
>NA|TRBV28|13|TRBD1|TRBJ1-2
TGTGCCAGCAGCTCTGGACAGGCTCCGGGCTACACCTTC
CASSSGQAPGYTF
>NA|TRBV10-3|12|NA|TRBJ2-7
TGTGCCATCAGGAAAGACTCCTACGAGCAGTACTTC
CAIRKDSYEQYF
>NA|TRBV6-5|14|NA|TRBJ2-3
TGTGCCAGCAGTCGCGGGGATAGCACAGATACGCAGTATTTT
CASSRGDSTDTQYF
>NA|TRBV5-6|13|NA|TRBJ2-7
TGTGCCAGCAGCTTGGGGCCCCCCTGGGAGCAGTACTTC
CASSLGPPWEQYF
>NA|TRBV19|14|TRBD1|TRBJ1-1
TGTGCCAGTAGTTCACGACAGGGAGGCCCTGAAGCTTTCTTT
CASSSRQGGPEAFF
>few|TRBV6-5|12|NA|TRBJ2-3
TGTGCCAGCAGATCTACCACAGATACGCAGTATTTT
CASRSTTDTQYF
>NA|TRBV4-1|18|NA|TRBJ2-7
TGCGCCAGCAGCCAAAATCTCCAGGTGCGAGGAACCTCCTACGAGCAGTACTTC
CASSQNLQVRGTSYEQYF
>NA|TRBV25-1|14|TRBD1|TRBJ2-7
TGTGCCAGCAGCGACCGGGACAGCTCCTACGAGCAGTACTTC
CASSDRDSSYEQYF
>NA|TRBV9|15|TRBD2|TRBJ2-1
TGTGCCAGCAGCGGACTAGCGGGAAGTGACCCTGAGCAGTTCTTC
CASSGLAGSDPEQFF
>NA|TRBV5-1|14|NA|TRBJ1-3
TGCGCCAGCAGCTTGGTGGGCTCTGGAAACACCATATATTTT
CASSLVGSGNTIYF
>once|TRBV18|13|TRBD1|TRBJ2-7
TGTGCCAGCTCACCACAGGGGGCGGTCGAGCAGTACTTC
CASSPQGAVEQYF
>NA|TRBV7-6|17|TRBD1|TRBJ1-4
TGTGCCAGCAGCTTAAGGTGGCCGGGACAGGGGATAGTAAAACTGTTTTTT
CASSLRWPGQGIVKLFF
>NA|TRBV4-3|16|NA|TRBJ1-1
TGCGCCAGCAGCCGGGGGAGAGGCGGCCTGAACACTGAAGCTTTCTTT
CASSRGRGGLNTEAFF
>NA|TRBV7-9|15|TRBD1|TRBJ2-7
TGTGCCAGCAGCCGGGGACAGGCGAGCTCCTACGAGCAGTACTTC
CASSRGQASSYEQYF
>few|TRBV28|12|NA|TRBJ1-1
TGTGCCAGCAGTCGAGGTACTGGTGAAGCTTTCTTT
CASSRGTGEAFF
>NA|TRBV6-1|15|NA|TRBJ1-5
TGTGCCAGCAGGCTCCCAGGGGCCGGTGGTCAGCCCCAGCATTTT
CASRLPGAGGQPQHF
>NA|TRBV5-1|18|TRBD2|TRBJ2-5
TGCGCCAGCAGCAGCGGGACTAGCGGGAGGGGGTTAAAAGAGACCCAGTACTTC
CASSSGTSGRGLKETQYF
>once|TRBV4-3|14|NA|TRBJ1-1
TGCGCCAGCAGCCGAGTTGCGGAGTCTACCGAAGCTTTCTTT
CASSRVAESTEAFF
>NA|TRBV5-4|13|NA|TRBJ1-1
TGTGCCAGCAGCTCCTCTATAAGCACTGAAGCTTTCTTT
CASSSSISTEAFF